This T cell receptor (beta chain) appears in the sequencing data of a study of cytomegalovirus exposure and HLA in healthy donors. Of note for this clone: Its antigen remains unidentified. The same CDR3 also results from other DNA sequences found in this sample.

Primers for the PCR totalled 60 Vbeta and 13 Jbeta. The table came from immunoSEQ multiplex PCR; TCRdb's copy has only in-frame clones and leaves some out. The data show 200,000 to 250,000 clones, and the top ten clones hold about 1%. Whole-study findings and limits: In vitro work confirmed that a few CMV-associated chains recognize CMV antigens.

Germline values: CDR1 LNHNV, CDR2 YYDKDF (reference sequence). V dropped 0 bases and J dropped 6 bases, with 8 bases sitting between them. This CDR3 has 13 amino acids. J is TRBJ1-2 and V is TRBV15, with D tentatively TRBD1 (6 bases). Specimen: PBMCs. The TCR originated in a woman aged 25 to 39 in good health and CMV-seropositive. For the CDR3, the DNA is TGTGCCACCAGCAGAGAAGAGGGGGATGGCTACACCTTC. This gives the protein CATSREEGDGYTF.